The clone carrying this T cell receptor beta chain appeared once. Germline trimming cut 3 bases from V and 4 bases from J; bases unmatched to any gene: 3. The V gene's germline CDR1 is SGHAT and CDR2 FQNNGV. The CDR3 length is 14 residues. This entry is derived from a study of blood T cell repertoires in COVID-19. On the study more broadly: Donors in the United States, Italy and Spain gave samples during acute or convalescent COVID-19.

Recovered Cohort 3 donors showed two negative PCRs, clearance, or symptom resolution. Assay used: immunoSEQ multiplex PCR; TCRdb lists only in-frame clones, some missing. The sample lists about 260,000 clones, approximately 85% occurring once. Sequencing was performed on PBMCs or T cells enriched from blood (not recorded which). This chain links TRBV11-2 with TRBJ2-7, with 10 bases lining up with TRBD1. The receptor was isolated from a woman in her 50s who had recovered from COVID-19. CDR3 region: CASSFSGQGYEQYF. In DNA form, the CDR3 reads TGTGCCAGCAGCTTCTCGGGACAGGGGTACGAGCAGTACTTC.